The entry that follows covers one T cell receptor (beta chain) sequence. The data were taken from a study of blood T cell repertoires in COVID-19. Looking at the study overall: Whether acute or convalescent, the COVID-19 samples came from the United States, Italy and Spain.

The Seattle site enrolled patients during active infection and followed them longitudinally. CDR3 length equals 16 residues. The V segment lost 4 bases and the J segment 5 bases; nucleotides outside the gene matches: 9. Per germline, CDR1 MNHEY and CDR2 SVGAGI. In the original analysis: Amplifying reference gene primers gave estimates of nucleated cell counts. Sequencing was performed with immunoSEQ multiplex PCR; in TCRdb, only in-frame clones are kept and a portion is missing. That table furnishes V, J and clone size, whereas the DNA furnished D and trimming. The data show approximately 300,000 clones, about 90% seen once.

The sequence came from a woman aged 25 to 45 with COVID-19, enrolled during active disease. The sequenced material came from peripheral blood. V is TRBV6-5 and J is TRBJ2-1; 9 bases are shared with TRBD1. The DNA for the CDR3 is TGTGCCAGCAGTTCAACTGGACAGGGGAACGACAATGAGCAGTTCTTC. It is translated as CASSSTGQGNDNEQFF.